This is a list of T cell receptor beta chains from one sample in a study of shared clonotypes between healthy human individuals. Clones were sequenced by immunoSEQ multiplex PCR, and TCRdb holds only the in-frame ones, with some missing. Among 2 million or so clones, about 95% were seen once, and the ten largest hold around 1.1%. The sample was naive CD8+ T cells sorted from blood. Source of these receptors: a man aged 18-30 years in good health. Each CDR3 is given with its conserved first and last residue. A D gene is named only where the DNA matches it firmly. Clone size appears in some rows only: once, few, many, or a class for an expanded clone.

d_call j_call clone_size v_call cdr3_nt cdr3_aa
- TRBJ1-1 once TRBV28 TGTGCCACCTTCTACCCTGAAAACACTGAAGCTTTCTTT CATFYPENTEAFF
- TRBJ1-2 - TRBV9 TGTGCCAGCCGCGGGGGGCGGGAAGGCTACACCTTC CASRGGREGYTF
- TRBJ2-7 - TRBV6-5 TGTGCCAGCAGTTACGACGAAACATACGAGCAGTACTTC CASSYDETYEQYF
- TRBJ2-7 - TRBV11-2 TGTGCCAGCAGCTTACTTGTCCACGAGCAGTACTTC CASSLLVHEQYF
- TRBJ2-2 - TRBV4-1 TGCGCCAGCAGCCCCTACGGGGCTCGAGGAACCGGGGAGCTGTTTTTT CASSPYGARGTGELFF
- TRBJ2-7 - TRBV4-3 TGCGCCAGCAGCCAGAGGGGTACGGTCCACGAGCAGTACTTC CASSQRGTVHEQYF
- TRBJ1-1 - TRBV13 TGTGCCAGCAGCCCACCGAAGCAGGGGTACACTGAAGCTTTCTTT CASSPPKQGYTEAFF
- TRBJ1-1 - TRBV7-9 TGTGCCAGCAGCTTAGTGGAAGGGTATCACACTGAAGCTTTCTTT CASSLVEGYHTEAFF
- TRBJ2-7 - TRBV6-1 TGTGCCAGCAGTGACGGATATTCCTACGAGCAGTACTTC CASSDGYSYEQYF
- TRBJ2-7 - TRBV10-3 TGTGCCATCAGTGACCCATTAGGGGTTGACTACGAGCAGTACTTC CAISDPLGVDYEQYF
- TRBJ2-3 - TRBV30 TGTGCCTGGAGTATGGGGGGGGCTAGCACAGATACGCAGTATTTT CAWSMGGASTDTQYF
- TRBJ2-1 - TRBV29-1 TGCAGCGTTGACCCTGGGCGCGATGAGCAGTTCTTC CSVDPGRDEQFF
TRBD1 TRBJ1-5 few TRBV6-6 TGTGCCAGCAGTCACAGGGGGCCAGATCAGCCCCAGCATTTT CASSHRGPDQPQHF
TRBD1 TRBJ2-7 - TRBV28 TGTGCCAGCCAGACAGGGAGCTCCTACGAGCAGTACTTC CASQTGSSYEQYF
TRBD2 TRBJ2-7 once TRBV11-2 TGTGCCAGCATCGGCGGGGGTACCTACGAGCAGTACTTC CASIGGGTYEQYF
- TRBJ2-7 - TRBV27 TGTGCCAGCAGTTTGGAGGGTAATCCCTACGAGCAGTACTTC CASSLEGNPYEQYF
TRBD2 TRBJ2-2 - TRBV6-5 TGTGCCAGCAGTTATCGGGGGGTTGCCGGGGAGCTGTTTTTT CASSYRGVAGELFF
- TRBJ2-1 once TRBV19 TGTGCCAGTAAGGTCAGAGTGGACACGAAAAAGAATGAGCAGTTCTTC CASKVRVDTKKNEQFF
- TRBJ1-1 - TRBV6-5 TGTGCCAGCAGTTACTATGGGGGAACTGAAGCTTTCTTT CASSYYGGTEAFF
- TRBJ2-2 - TRBV9 TGTGCCAGCAGCCCTCATAGGGGGGCTGTTGGCGGGGAGCTGTTTTTT CASSPHRGAVGGELFF
- TRBJ2-3 - TRBV5-4 TGTGCCAGCAGCTTGCTCGGTGTCACAGATACGCAGTATTTT CASSLLGVTDTQYF
- TRBJ2-1 - TRBV6-6 TGTGCCAGCACCGACTACGGGGAATACAATGAGCAGTTCTTC CASTDYGEYNEQFF
TRBD2 TRBJ2-7 - TRBV4-2 TGTGCCAGCAGCCAAGAGACTAGCGGGGGCTCCTACGAGCAGTACTTC CASSQETSGGSYEQYF
- TRBJ1-4 - TRBV30 TGTGCCTGGAGAGGCAGGGATCAAGAAAAACTGTTTTTT CAWRGRDQEKLFF
- TRBJ2-7 - TRBV11-2 TGTGCCAGCAGCTTAGGGACAGACTACGAGCAGTACTTC CASSLGTDYEQYF
TRBD1 TRBJ2-5 - TRBV9 TGTGCCAGCAGCGTATCCGGGACAGGGGACGAGACCCAGTACTTC CASSVSGTGDETQYF
TRBD2 TRBJ2-7 - TRBV4-1 TGCGCCAGCAGCCCACGGGAGGGACCGATGTCCTACGAGCAGTACTTC CASSPREGPMSYEQYF
- TRBJ2-1 - TRBV5-4 TGTGCCAGCACCCCCTGGAGGGGGGATGAGCAGTTCTTC CASTPWRGDEQFF
TRBD1 TRBJ2-7 - TRBV6-1 TGTGCCAGCAGTGAAGGACAGGGGGCCCCCTACGAGCAGTACTTC CASSEGQGAPYEQYF
TRBD1 TRBJ2-5 - TRBV7-8 TGTGCCAGCAGTTCGCAGGGGGCAACCCAGTACTTC CASSSQGATQYF
- TRBJ2-7 once TRBV18 TGTGCCAGCTCACCACCTGGTCCTAGGTCGGGCTACGAGCAGTACTTC CASSPPGPRSGYEQYF
- TRBJ1-2 - TRBV5-1 TGCGCCAGCAGCTTGGACAGTCACTATGGCTACACCTTC CASSLDSHYGYTF
- TRBJ2-7 once TRBV5-4 TGTGCCAGCAGCTTGACAGGTTACGAGCAGTACTTC CASSLTGYEQYF
- TRBJ2-1 - TRBV6-6 TGTGCCAGCACCCCGGAGGGCGCCTATGAGCAGTTCTTC CASTPEGAYEQFF
- TRBJ2-2 - TRBV10-2 TGCGCCAGCAGTGTGGTGTCGAACACCGGGGAGCTGTTTTTT CASSVVSNTGELFF
TRBD1 TRBJ2-7 - TRBV19 TGTGCCAGTAGGGACAGGTTGGAAAACACCTACGAGCAGTACTTC CASRDRLENTYEQYF
- TRBJ2-3 - TRBV2 TGTGCCAGCGGCCGAGGAGGGGGGGGCACAGATACGCAGTATTTT CASGRGGGGTDTQYF
TRBD2 TRBJ2-1 - TRBV29-1 TGCAGCGTTGAGCTAGCGGGATTTTACAATGAGCAGTTCTTC CSVELAGFYNEQFF
TRBD1 TRBJ2-7 - TRBV6-5 TGTGCCAGCAGTCAGGGGACAGTTTACGAGCAGTACTTC CASSQGTVYEQYF
- TRBJ1-2 - TRBV10-3 TGTGCCATCAGTGAGTTGGGGGACTATGGCTACACCTTC CAISELGDYGYTF
- TRBJ2-1 - TRBV9 TGTGCCAGCAGCGTAGACCCGCGGTCCTACAATGAGCAGTTCTTC CASSVDPRSYNEQFF
- TRBJ2-2 - TRBV28 TGTGCCAGCAGTACACACAGGGAAGAGTATAACACCGGGGAGCTGTTTTTT CASSTHREEYNTGELFF
- TRBJ2-7 - TRBV7-9 TGTGCCAGCAGCCGGGACGTAGACTACGAGCAGTACTTC CASSRDVDYEQYF
- TRBJ1-6 - TRBV27 TGTGCCAGCAGACCCGGGCCTGCAAGCTCCTATAATTCACCCCTCCACTTT CASRPGPASSYNSPLHF
- TRBJ2-7 - TRBV5-4 TGTGCCAGCAGCGCGGAGGGGGACGGGGGGATCCGGGCCTACGAGCAGTACTTC CASSAEGDGGIRAYEQYF
TRBD2 TRBJ2-3 - TRBV13 TGTGCCAGCAGCTACGGGACTAGCGGAGATACGCAGTATTTT CASSYGTSGDTQYF
TRBD2 TRBJ2-7 - TRBV7-8 TGTGCCAGCAGCCTGGGACTAGCGGGTTACGAGCAGTACTTC CASSLGLAGYEQYF
- TRBJ1-2 - TRBV11-2 TGTGCCAGCAGCTTAGAGACCGAGCTATTCTATGGCTACACCTTC CASSLETELFYGYTF
TRBD2 TRBJ2-7 - TRBV28 TGTGCCAGCAGTTTAACCTACGTGGGGAGGGGCGAAATAGAGCAGTACTTC CASSLTYVGRGEIEQYF
TRBD1 TRBJ2-5 few TRBV2 TGTGCCAGCAGTGAATTAGTTTTACCTCGGGACAGGGGGCAAGAGACCCAGTACTTC CASSELVLPRDRGQETQYF
- TRBJ1-1 - TRBV6-1 TGTGCCAGCAGTGAAGGGGTGCTCATGAACACTGAAGCTTTCTTT CASSEGVLMNTEAFF
TRBD1 TRBJ2-3 - TRBV4-3 TGCGCCAGCAGCCCGGGACAGGGGGTCGCAGATACGCAGTATTTT CASSPGQGVADTQYF
- TRBJ2-5 - TRBV25-1 TGTGCCAGCAGTGAATGGGTACAGGGTGGAGAGACCCAGTACTTC CASSEWVQGGETQYF
- TRBJ2-1 - TRBV27 TGTGCCAGCAGTTTAAACCCCCATGGTGAGCAGTTCTTC CASSLNPHGEQFF
- TRBJ2-4 - TRBV29-1 TGCAGCGTTGACCCCCTAGCGGGACAGGTTCAGTACTTC CSVDPLAGQVQYF